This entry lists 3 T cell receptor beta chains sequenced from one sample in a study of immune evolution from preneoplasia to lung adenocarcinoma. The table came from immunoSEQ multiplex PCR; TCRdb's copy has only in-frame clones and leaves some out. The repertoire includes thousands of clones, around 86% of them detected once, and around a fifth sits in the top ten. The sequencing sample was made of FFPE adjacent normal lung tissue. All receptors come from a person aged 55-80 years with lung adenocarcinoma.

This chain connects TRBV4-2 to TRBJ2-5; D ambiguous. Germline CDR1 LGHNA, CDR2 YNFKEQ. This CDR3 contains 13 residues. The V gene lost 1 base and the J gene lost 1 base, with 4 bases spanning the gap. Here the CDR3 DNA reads TGTGCCAGCAGCCAAGTTCTCCAAGAGACCCAGTACTTC. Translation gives CASSQVLQETQYF.

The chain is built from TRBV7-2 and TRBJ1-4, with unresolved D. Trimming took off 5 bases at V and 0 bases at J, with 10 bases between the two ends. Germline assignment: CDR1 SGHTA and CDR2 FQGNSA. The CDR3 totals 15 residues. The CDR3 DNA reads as TGTGCCAGCAGCCCCGGGCCCTCAACTAATGAAAAACTGTTTTTT. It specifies CASSPGPSTNEKLFF.

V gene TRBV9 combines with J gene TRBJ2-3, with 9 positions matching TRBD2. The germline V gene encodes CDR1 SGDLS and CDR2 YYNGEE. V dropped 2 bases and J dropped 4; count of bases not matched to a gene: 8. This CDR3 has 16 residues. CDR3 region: CASSVGVAGGADTQYF. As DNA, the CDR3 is TGTGCCAGCAGCGTTGGGGTGGCGGGAGGGGCAGATACGCAGTATTTT.